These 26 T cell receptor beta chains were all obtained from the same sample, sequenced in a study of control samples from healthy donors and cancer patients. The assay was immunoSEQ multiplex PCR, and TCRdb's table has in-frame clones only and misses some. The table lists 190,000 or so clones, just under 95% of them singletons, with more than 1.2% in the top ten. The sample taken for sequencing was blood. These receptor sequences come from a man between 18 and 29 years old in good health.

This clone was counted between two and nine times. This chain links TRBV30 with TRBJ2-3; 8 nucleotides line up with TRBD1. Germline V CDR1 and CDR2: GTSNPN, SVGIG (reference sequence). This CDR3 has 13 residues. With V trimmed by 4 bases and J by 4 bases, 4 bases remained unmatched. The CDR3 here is CAWTQTGADTQYF. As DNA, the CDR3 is TGTGCCTGGACCCAGACAGGGGCAGATACGCAGTATTTT.

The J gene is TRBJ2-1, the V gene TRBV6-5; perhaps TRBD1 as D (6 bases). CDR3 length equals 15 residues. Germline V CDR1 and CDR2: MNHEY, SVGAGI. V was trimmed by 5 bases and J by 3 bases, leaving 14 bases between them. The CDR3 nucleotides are TGTGCCAGCAGTCCCACCGGGACATACTACAATGAGCAGTTCTTC. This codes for CASSPTGTYYNEQFF.

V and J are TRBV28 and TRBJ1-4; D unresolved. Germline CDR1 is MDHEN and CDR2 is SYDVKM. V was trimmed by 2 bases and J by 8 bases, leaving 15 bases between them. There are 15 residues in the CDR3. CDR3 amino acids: CASSLGVWKFEKLFF. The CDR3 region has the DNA TGTGCCAGCAGTTTAGGTGTCTGGAAGTTCGAAAAACTGTTTTTT. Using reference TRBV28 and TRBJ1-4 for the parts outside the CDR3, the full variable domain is DVKVTQSSRYLVKRTGEKVFLECVQDMDHENMFWYRQDPGLGLRLIYFSYDVKMKEKGDIPEGYSVSREKKERFSLILESASTNQTSMYLCASSLGVWKFEKLFFGSGTQLSVL.

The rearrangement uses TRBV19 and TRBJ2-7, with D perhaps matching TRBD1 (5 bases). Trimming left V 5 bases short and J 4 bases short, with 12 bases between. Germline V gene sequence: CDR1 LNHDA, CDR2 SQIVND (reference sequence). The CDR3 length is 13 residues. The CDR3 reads CASSRYTGYEQYF. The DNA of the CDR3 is TGTGCCAGTAGTCGTTACACAGGTTACGAGCAGTACTTC. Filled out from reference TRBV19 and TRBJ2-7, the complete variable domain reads DGGITQSPKYLFRKEGQNVTLSCEQNLNHDAMYWYRQDPGQGLRLIYYSQIVNDFQKGDIAEGYSVSREKKESFPLTVTSAQKNPTAFYLCASSRYTGYEQYFGPGTRLTVT.

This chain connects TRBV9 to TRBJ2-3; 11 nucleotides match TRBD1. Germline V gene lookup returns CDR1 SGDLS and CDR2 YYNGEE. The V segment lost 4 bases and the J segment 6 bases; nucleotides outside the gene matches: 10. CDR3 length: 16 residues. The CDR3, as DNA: TGTGCCAGCAGCTTACCGGGACAGGGGGTTGAGGATACGCAGTATTTT. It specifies CASSLPGQGVEDTQYF. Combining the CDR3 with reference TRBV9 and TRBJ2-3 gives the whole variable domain DSGVTQTPKHLITATGQRVTLRCSPRSGDLSVYWYQQSLDQGLQFLIQYYNGEERAKGNILERFSAQQFPDLHSELNLSSLELGDSALYFCASSLPGQGVEDTQYFGPGTRLTVL.

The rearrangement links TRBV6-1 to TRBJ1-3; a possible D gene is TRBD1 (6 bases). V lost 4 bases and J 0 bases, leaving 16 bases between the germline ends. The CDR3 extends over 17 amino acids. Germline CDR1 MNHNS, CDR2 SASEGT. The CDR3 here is CASSVFVGGASGNTIYF. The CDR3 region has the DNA TGTGCCAGCAGTGTATTCGTCGGGGGCGCCTCTGGAAACACCATATATTTT.

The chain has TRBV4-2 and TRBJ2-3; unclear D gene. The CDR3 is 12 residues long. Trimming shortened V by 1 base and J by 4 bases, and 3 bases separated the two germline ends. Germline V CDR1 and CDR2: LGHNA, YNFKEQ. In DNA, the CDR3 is TGTGCCAGCAGCCAAGTAGCAGATACGCAGTATTTT. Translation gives CASSQVADTQYF.

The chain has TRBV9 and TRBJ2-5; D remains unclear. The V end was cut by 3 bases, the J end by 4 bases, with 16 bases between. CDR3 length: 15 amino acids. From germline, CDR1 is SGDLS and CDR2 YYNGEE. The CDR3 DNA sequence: TGTGCCAGCAGCGGTACGTTTTGGGTTGGAGAGACCCAGTACTTC. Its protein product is CASSGTFWVGETQYF.

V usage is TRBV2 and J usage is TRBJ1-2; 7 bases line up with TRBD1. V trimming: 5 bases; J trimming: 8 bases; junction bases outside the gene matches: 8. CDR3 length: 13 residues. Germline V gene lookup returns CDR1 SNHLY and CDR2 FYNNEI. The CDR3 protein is CASSNTRGEGYTF. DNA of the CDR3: TGTGCCAGCAGTAACACCAGGGGGGAGGGCTACACCTTC.

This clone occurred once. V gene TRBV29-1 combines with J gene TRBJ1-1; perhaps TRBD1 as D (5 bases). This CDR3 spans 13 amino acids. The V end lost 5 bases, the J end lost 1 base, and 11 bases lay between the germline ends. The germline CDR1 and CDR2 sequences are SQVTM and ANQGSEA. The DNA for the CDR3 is TGCAGCGTTTACGGGCAGGGGAACACTGAAGCTTTCTTT. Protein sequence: CSVYGQGNTEAFF.

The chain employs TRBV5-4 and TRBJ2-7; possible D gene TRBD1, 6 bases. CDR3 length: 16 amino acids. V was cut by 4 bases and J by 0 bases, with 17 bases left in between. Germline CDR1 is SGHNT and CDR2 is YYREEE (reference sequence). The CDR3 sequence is CASSQGIDRSSYEQYF. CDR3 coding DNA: TGTGCCAGCAGCCAGGGGATTGACCGAAGCTCCTACGAGCAGTACTTC.

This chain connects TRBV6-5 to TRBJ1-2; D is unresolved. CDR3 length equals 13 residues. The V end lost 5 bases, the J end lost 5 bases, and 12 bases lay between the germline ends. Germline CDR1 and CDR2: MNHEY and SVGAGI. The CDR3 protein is CASSPSTAYGYTF. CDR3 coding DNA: TGTGCCAGCAGTCCTTCGACGGCGTATGGCTACACCTTC.

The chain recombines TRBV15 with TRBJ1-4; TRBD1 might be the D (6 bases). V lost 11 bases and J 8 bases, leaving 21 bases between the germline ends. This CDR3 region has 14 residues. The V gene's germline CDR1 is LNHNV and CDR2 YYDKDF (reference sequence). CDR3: CAAQEGGVGEKLFF. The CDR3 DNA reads TGTGCCGCCCAGGAAGGGGGAGTCGGCGAAAAACTGTTTTTT.

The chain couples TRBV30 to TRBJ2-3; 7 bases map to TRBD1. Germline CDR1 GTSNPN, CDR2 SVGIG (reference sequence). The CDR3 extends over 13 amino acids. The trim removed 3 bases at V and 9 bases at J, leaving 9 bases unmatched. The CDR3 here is CAWSLDRADTQYF. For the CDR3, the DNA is TGTGCCTGGAGCCTTGACAGGGCGGACACGCAGTATTTT. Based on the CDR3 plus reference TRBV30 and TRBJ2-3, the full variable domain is SQTIHQWPATLVQPVGSPLSLECTVEGTSNPNLYWYRQAAGRGLQLLFYSVGIGQISSEVPQNLSASRPQDRQFILSSKKLLLSDSGFYLCAWSLDRADTQYFGPGTRLTVL.

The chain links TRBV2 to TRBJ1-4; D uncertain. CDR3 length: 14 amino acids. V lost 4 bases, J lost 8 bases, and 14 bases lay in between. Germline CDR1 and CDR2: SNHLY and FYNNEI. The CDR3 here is CASSGAGLQEKLFF. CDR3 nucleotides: TGTGCCAGCAGTGGGGCTGGACTTCAGGAAAAACTGTTTTTT.

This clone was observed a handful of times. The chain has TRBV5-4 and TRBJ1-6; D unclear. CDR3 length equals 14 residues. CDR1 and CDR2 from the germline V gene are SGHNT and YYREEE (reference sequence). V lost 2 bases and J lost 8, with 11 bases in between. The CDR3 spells CASSLPKRDSPLHF. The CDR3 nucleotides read TGTGCCAGCAGCTTACCTAAACGGGATTCACCCCTCCACTTT.

The CDR3 loop reads CASSQYSGGGNQPQHF. Written as DNA, the CDR3 is TGTGCCAGCAGCCAATACTCAGGGGGCGGCAATCAGCCCCAGCATTTT. The V gene is TRBV3-1 (or the pseudogene TRBV3-2), the J gene TRBJ1-5; TRBD1 aligns across 8 bases. After removal of 2 bases from V and 2 bases from J, the junction contained 5 bases not matched to a gene. CDR1 and CDR2 (germline): LGHDT, YNNKEL (reference sequence). There are 16 residues in the CDR3.

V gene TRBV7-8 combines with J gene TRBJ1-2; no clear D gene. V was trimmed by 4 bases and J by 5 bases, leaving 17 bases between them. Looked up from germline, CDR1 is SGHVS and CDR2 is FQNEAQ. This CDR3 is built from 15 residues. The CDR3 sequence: CASSSSRQQYYGYTF. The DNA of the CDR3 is TGTGCCAGCAGCTCCAGCCGGCAGCAGTATTATGGCTACACCTTC. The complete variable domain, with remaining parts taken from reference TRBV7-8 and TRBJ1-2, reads GAGVSQSPRYKVAKRGQDVALRCDPISGHVSLFWYQQALGQGPEFLTYFQNEAQLDKSGLPSDRFFAERPEGSVSTLKIQRTQQEDSAVYLCASSSSRQQYYGYTFGSGTRLTVV.

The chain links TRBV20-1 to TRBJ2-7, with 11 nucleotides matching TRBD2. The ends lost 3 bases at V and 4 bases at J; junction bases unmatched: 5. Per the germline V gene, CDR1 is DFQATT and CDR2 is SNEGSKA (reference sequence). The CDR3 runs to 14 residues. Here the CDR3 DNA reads TGCAGTGCTAGTCTCACTAGCGGGGGTTACGAGCAGTACTTC. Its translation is CSASLTSGGYEQYF.

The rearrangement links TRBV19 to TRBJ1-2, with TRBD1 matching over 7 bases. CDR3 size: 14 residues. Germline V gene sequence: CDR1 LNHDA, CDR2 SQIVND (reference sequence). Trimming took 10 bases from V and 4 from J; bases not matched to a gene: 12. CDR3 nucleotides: TGTGCCACAAAGGACAGGCACCGAGGCTATGGCTACACCTTC. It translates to CATKDRHRGYGYTF.

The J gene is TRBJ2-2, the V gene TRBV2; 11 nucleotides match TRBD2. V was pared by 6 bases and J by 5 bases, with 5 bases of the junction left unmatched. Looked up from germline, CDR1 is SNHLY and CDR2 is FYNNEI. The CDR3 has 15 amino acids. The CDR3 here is CASSDRTSGTGELFF. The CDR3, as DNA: TGTGCCAGCAGCGATAGGACTAGCGGGACCGGGGAGCTGTTTTTT.

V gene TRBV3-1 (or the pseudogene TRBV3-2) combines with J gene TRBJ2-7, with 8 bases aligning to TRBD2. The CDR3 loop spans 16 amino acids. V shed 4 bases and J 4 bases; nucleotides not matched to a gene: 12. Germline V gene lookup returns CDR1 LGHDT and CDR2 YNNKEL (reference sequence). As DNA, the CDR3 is TGTGCCAGCAGCCCAAGCGGGGGCCACTCCCTTTACGAGCAGTACTTC. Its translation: CASSPSGGHSLYEQYF.

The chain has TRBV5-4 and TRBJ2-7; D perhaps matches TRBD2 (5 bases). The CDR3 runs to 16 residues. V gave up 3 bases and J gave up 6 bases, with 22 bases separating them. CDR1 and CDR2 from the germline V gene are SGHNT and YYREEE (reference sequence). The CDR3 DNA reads TGTGCCAGCAGCTCACCCTCCTCCCCCCACGGAGGCGAGCAGTACTTC. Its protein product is CASSSPSSPHGGEQYF.

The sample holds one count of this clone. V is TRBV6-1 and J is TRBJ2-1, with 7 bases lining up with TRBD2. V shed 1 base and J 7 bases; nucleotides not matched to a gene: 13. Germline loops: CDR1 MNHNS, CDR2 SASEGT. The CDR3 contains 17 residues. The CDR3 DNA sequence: TGTGCCAGCAGTGAAGTCGGTTGGGGGGGGTCGGGAAATGAGCAGTTCTTC. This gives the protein CASSEVGWGGSGNEQFF.

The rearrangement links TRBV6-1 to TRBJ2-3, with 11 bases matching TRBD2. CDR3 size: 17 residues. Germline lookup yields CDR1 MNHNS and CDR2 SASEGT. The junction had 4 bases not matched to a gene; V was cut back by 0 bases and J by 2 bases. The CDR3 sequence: CASSEARLAGFTDTQYF. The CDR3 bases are TGTGCCAGCAGTGAAGCGAGACTAGCGGGATTCACAGATACGCAGTATTTT.

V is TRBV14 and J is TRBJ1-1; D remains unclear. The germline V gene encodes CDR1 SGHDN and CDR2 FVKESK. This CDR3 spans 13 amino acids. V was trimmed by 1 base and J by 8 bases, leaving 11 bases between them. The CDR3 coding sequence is TGTGCCAGCAGCCAAGGTAGACGGTTGGAAGCTTTCTTT. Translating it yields CASSQGRRLEAFF.